What follows are 21 T cell receptor beta chains derived from one specimen sequenced in a study of T cell responses to AZD1222 COVID-19 vaccine. Only in-frame clones appear in the TCRdb table, and some are missing; sequencing was by immunoSEQ multiplex PCR. Among approximately 110,000 clones listed, 85% to 90% were seen once. Here the sequenced sample was peripheral blood, taken on day 0 of AZD1222 vaccination. These receptors originate from an adult in good health.

The chain combines TRBV7-9 with TRBJ1-1, with 7 bases fitting TRBD1. V lost 7 bases, J lost 0 bases, and 8 bases stayed unmatched. There are 15 residues in the CDR3. CDR1 is SEHNR, CDR2 FQNEAQ, per germline (reference sequence). The CDR3 region has the DNA TGTGCCAGCAACCTGGAGGACAGGTTGAACACTGAAGCTTTCTTT. Translated, it gives CASNLEDRLNTEAFF.

The chain uses TRBV6-1 and TRBJ1-2; D possibly corresponds to TRBD1 (5 bases). This CDR3 is built from 16 residues. Germline values: CDR1 MNHNS, CDR2 SASEGT. The V gene lost 2 bases and the J gene lost 0 bases, with 13 bases spanning the gap. This CDR3 is CASSEREGRTNYGYTF. CDR3 nucleotides: TGTGCCAGCAGTGAAAGGGAGGGACGAACTAACTATGGCTACACCTTC.

The chain has TRBV27 and TRBJ1-1, with 8 positions matching TRBD1. From germline, CDR1 is MNHEY and CDR2 SMNVEV (reference sequence). This CDR3 spans 17 amino acids. After removal of 2 bases from V and 0 bases from J, the junction contained 8 bases not matched to a gene. CDR3 coding DNA: TGTGCCAGCAGTTTAGGCACAGGGGGAACTATGAACACTGAAGCTTTCTTT. This translates into CASSLGTGGTMNTEAFF.

The chain is built from TRBV6-5 and TRBJ2-1, with 9 bases fitting TRBD1. The CDR3 runs 14 residues. CDR1 is MNHEY, CDR2 SVGAGI, per germline. The J segment lost 4 bases and the V segment lost 2 bases, leaving 0 bases of the junction unmatched. This CDR3 is CASSYGTGYNEQFF. CDR3 nucleotide sequence: TGTGCCAGCAGTTACGGGACAGGGTACAATGAGCAGTTCTTC.

This clone showed up just a few times. The chain is built from TRBV6-2 or TRBV6-3 and TRBJ2-3; 14 nucleotides agree with TRBD2. Trimming removed 0 bases from V and 10 bases from J; junction bases left unmatched: 3. The CDR3 has 15 residues. Germline loops: CDR1 MNHEY, CDR2 SVGEGT. The CDR3 here is CASSYSGTSGGAQYF. The CDR3 bases are TGTGCCAGCAGTTACTCAGGGACTAGCGGGGGTGCGCAGTATTTT.

The CDR3 DNA reads TGTGAGAAATCCAGGGGGGCCGCGTATAACTATGGCTACACCTTC. It is translated as CEKSRGAAYNYGYTF. This chain uses TRBV12-5 with TRBJ1-2, with TRBD1 matching over 7 bases. The CDR3 spans 15 residues. Germline values: CDR1 LGHNT, CDR2 FRNRAP.

The CDR3 protein is CASSRYRAGENQPQHF. The CDR3 DNA follows: TGTGCCAGTAGTAGGTACCGGGCAGGGGAGAATCAGCCCCAGCATTTT. The gene calls are TRBV19 and TRBJ1-5; possibly TRBD1 for D (6 bases). The CDR3 runs to 16 residues. V gave up 4 bases and J gave up 4 bases, with 17 bases separating them. CDR1 is LNHDA and CDR2 is SQIVND in the germline V gene (reference sequence).

The chain employs TRBV10-3 and TRBJ2-3; TRBD2 matches 13 bases. The germline gives CDR1 ENHRY, CDR2 SYGVKD. V lost 6 bases and J lost 1; bases outside the gene matches: 4. This CDR3 comprises 16 residues. DNA for the CDR3: TGTGCCATCAGACTAGCGGGAGGGCCTGGCACAGATACGCAGTATTTT. Residues: CAIRLAGGPGTDTQYF.

The chain couples TRBV13 to TRBJ2-7; 9 bases match TRBD1. V lost 2 bases, J lost 2 bases, and 19 bases stayed unmatched. Per the germline V gene, CDR1 is PRHDT and CDR2 is FYEKMQ (reference sequence). The CDR3 contains 20 residues. The CDR3 DNA reads as TGTGCCAGCAGCTTAAGAGGTTTTATTCTTTCGGGACAGGGCCCCTACGAGCAGTACTTC. This encodes CASSLRGFILSGQGPYEQYF.

The rearrangement uses TRBV3-1 (or the pseudogene TRBV3-2) and TRBJ2-3, with D unclear. Germline values: CDR1 LGHDT, CDR2 YNNKEL (reference sequence). V gave up 1 base and J gave up 10 bases, with 12 bases separating them. The CDR3 has 13 amino acids. CDR3 DNA: TGTGCCAGCAGCCAAGCTTGGGTGGAATCGCAGTATTTT. This codes for CASSQAWVESQYF.

The chain joins TRBV28 to TRBJ1-3; D ambiguous. With 3 bases removed from V and 0 bases from J, the gap between germline ends came to 9 bases. Germline lookup yields CDR1 MDHEN and CDR2 SYDVKM. The CDR3 has 15 amino acids. CDR3 bases: TGTGCCAGCAGTTTTATAGCTCTCTCTGGAAACACCATATATTTT. Translating gives CASSFIALSGNTIYF. The entire variable domain, with the rest obtained from reference TRBV28 and TRBJ1-3, is as follows: DVKVTQSSRYLVKRTGEKVFLECVQDMDHENMFWYRQDPGLGLRLIYFSYDVKMKEKGDIPEGYSVSREKKERFSLILESASTNQTSMYLCASSFIALSGNTIYFGEGSWLTVV.

The chain combines TRBV29-1 with TRBJ2-1, with a tentative D call TRBD1 (6 bases). Per the germline V gene, CDR1 is SQVTM and CDR2 is ANQGSEA. Trimming pared 3 bases from V and 0 bases from J, leaving 9 bases between. The CDR3 has 14 amino acids. The CDR3 region is CSVDRGSSYNEQFF. The DNA for the CDR3 is TGCAGCGTTGACAGGGGAAGCTCCTACAATGAGCAGTTCTTC.

The chain is built from TRBV24-1 and TRBJ2-3; maybe TRBD1 (6 bases). Trimming removed 6 bases from V and 1 base from J, with 7 bases in between. CDR1 and CDR2 from the germline V gene are KGHDR and SFDVKD. The CDR3 consists of 13 residues. In DNA, the CDR3 is TGTGCCACCAGTAAGGGGGGCACAGATACGCAGTATTTT. As protein: CATSKGGTDTQYF.

The rearrangement joins TRBV27 to TRBJ2-7; D is perhaps TRBD1 or TRBD2 (5 bases each). The CDR3 contains 12 residues. V dropped 9 bases and J dropped 3 bases, with 12 bases sitting between them. The germline V gene has CDR1 MNHEY and CDR2 SMNVEV (reference sequence). The CDR3 DNA is TGTGCCAGTCGGGGCGGTTTCTACGAGCAGTACTTC. It is translated as CASRGGFYEQYF.

The rearrangement uses TRBV11-1 and TRBJ2-5; 9 nucleotides agree with TRBD1. V shed 5 bases, J shed 3 bases, and the junction held 1 base outside the gene matches. The CDR3 has 13 amino acids. Germline CDR1 SGHAT, CDR2 FQDESV (reference sequence). DNA for the CDR3: TGTGCCAGCAGCCGGGACAGGGAAGAGACCCAGTACTTC. Protein sequence: CASSRDREETQYF.

This chain's CDR3 is CASSEYGQGTGYTF. CDR3 DNA: TGTGCCAGCAGTGAATACGGACAGGGGACCGGCTACACCTTC. V and J are TRBV2 and TRBJ1-2; 9 nucleotides agree with TRBD1. Trimming removed 2 bases from V and 8 bases from J; junction bases left unmatched: 6. Germline V gene lookup returns CDR1 SNHLY and CDR2 FYNNEI. The CDR3 contains 14 residues.

V and J are TRBV28 and TRBJ1-3, with a weak D call TRBD1 (5 bases). Germline V CDR1 and CDR2: MDHEN, SYDVKM. Trimming stripped 10 bases from V and 0 bases from J, with 31 bases between. The CDR3 is made up of 20 amino acids. The CDR3 spells CATSEALLGARGFSGNTIYF. In nucleotides, the CDR3 is TGTGCCACCTCAGAGGCCCTGTTAGGGGCGCGGGGCTTCTCTGGAAACACCATATATTTT. Combining the CDR3 with reference TRBV28 and TRBJ1-3 gives the whole variable domain DVKVTQSSRYLVKRTGEKVFLECVQDMDHENMFWYRQDPGLGLRLIYFSYDVKMKEKGDIPEGYSVSREKKERFSLILESASTNQTSMYLCATSEALLGARGFSGNTIYFGEGSWLTVV.

The CDR3 region is CASSSKLAGVTDTQYF. DNA of the CDR3: TGTGCCAGCAGCTCTAAACTAGCGGGAGTAACAGATACGCAGTATTTT. This sequence joins TRBV5-4 and TRBJ2-3; 11 nucleotides match TRBD2. Germline-derived CDR1 and CDR2 are SGHNT and YYREEE (reference sequence). CDR3 length: 16 residues. The V gene end was trimmed by 3 bases and the J gene end by 3 bases; junction bases not matched to a gene: 6.

CDR3 nucleotide sequence: TGCGCCAGCAGCCTCGACAGGGGTTCCGGCGAGCAGTACTTC. It translates to CASSLDRGSGEQYF. The chain joins TRBV5-1 to TRBJ2-7, with 8 bases that match TRBD1. V gave up 4 bases and J gave up 6 bases; unmatched junction bases: 9. Germline V CDR1 and CDR2: SGHRS, YFSETQ. This CDR3 has 14 residues.

V gene TRBV5-1 combines with J gene TRBJ2-3; D call uncertain. CDR1 is SGHRS and CDR2 is YFSETQ in the germline V gene. The CDR3 extends over 12 amino acids. The V end was cut by 2 bases, the J end by 6 bases, with 7 bases between. The DNA for the CDR3 is TGCGCCAGCAGCTTTCCGGCGGATACGCAGTATTTT. Translated, it gives CASSFPADTQYF.

This chain joins TRBV9 and TRBJ2-3, with a weak D call TRBD2 (6 bases). Germline CDR1 is SGDLS and CDR2 is YYNGEE. The CDR3 has 16 residues. V dropped 4 bases and J dropped 0 bases, with 15 bases sitting between them. Here the CDR3 reads CASSKLTSLSTDTQYF. In DNA, the CDR3 is TGTGCCAGCAGCAAGTTGACTAGTTTGAGCACAGATACGCAGTATTTT.